The 30 T cell receptor beta chains below all came from one sample that was sequenced in a study of T cell responses to AZD1222 COVID-19 vaccine. TCRdb's copy holds only in-frame clones and misses some; the assay was immunoSEQ multiplex PCR. The sample holds about 180,000 clones, 88% seen once. The specimen was peripheral blood, collected on day 0 of AZD1222 vaccination. These receptor sequences come from an adult in good health.

In the case of this clone: Distinct nucleotide sequences in the sample also encode this CDR3. The chain uses TRBV5-1 and TRBJ1-1; D unresolved. The V gene's germline CDR1 is SGHRS and CDR2 YFSETQ. V was shortened by 0 bases and J by 2 bases, with 5 bases between the two germline ends. The CDR3 runs 13 residues. The CDR3 DNA is TGCGCCAGCAGCTTGGAGGGCAACACTGAAGCTTTCTTT. Translating gives CASSLEGNTEAFF.

This clone was seen a handful of times. This sequence joins TRBV7-2 and TRBJ2-7, with D unresolved. Trimming pared 0 bases from V and 6 bases from J, leaving 6 bases between. The CDR3 length is 12 residues. Germline CDR1 reads SGHTA; CDR2 reads FQGNSA. The CDR3 region is CASSLASFEQYF. As DNA, the CDR3 is TGTGCCAGCAGCTTAGCTAGCTTCGAGCAGTACTTC.

The J gene is TRBJ2-7, the V gene TRBV28; D gene uncertain. CDR1 is MDHEN and CDR2 is SYDVKM in the germline V gene. The V gene lost 6 bases and the J gene lost 4 bases, with 7 bases spanning the gap. CDR3 size: 11 residues. CDR3 amino acids: CASRRWYEQYF. The CDR3 DNA sequence: TGTGCCAGCAGGAGGTGGTACGAGCAGTACTTC.

This clone was seen only once. This chain connects TRBV4-2 to TRBJ1-2; no firm D call. The CDR3 length is 14 residues. CDR1 LGHNA and CDR2 YNFKEQ come from the germline V gene. Trimming pared 0 bases from V and 6 bases from J, leaving 11 bases between. In nucleotides, the CDR3 is TGTGCCAGCAGCCAAGATAAGGCGGCAGATGGCTACACCTTC. It yields the protein CASSQDKAADGYTF.

V and J are TRBV18 and TRBJ2-2; 8 bases map to TRBD1. Germline CDR1 and CDR2: KGHSH and LQKENI. This CDR3 region has 16 residues. The V gene end was trimmed by 2 bases and the J gene end by 5 bases; junction bases not matched to a gene: 7. CDR3: CASSPISGGETGELFF. CDR3 in DNA: TGTGCCAGCTCACCAATCTCAGGGGGCGAAACCGGGGAGCTGTTTTTT.

This clone was recorded only once. The CDR3 is CASSPRGGENQPQHF. In DNA form, the CDR3 reads TGTGCCAGCAGCCCACGGGGAGGGGAGAATCAGCCCCAGCATTTT. J is TRBJ1-5 and V is TRBV9, with D possibly TRBD1 on 5 matching bases. The CDR3 is 15 residues long. Germline-derived CDR1 and CDR2 are SGDLS and YYNGEE. V lost 4 bases and J 4 bases, leaving 15 bases between the germline ends.

The V and J genes are TRBV2 and TRBJ2-7; 8 positions match TRBD1. CDR3 size: 15 residues. V lost 7 bases and J lost 0; bases outside the gene matches: 8. Germline V CDR1 and CDR2: SNHLY, FYNNEI. The CDR3 DNA follows: TGTGCCAGCACCAGGACCGGGACAGGCTCCTACGAGCAGTACTTC. It translates to CASTRTGTGSYEQYF.

CDR3 residues: CASSLETMSNEQFF. CDR3 nucleotides: TGTGCCAGCAGCTTAGAGACTATGTCGAATGAGCAGTTCTTC. V is TRBV5-4 and J is TRBJ2-1; weak D call: TRBD2 (5 bases). The ends were cut back, 2 bases at V and 7 bases at J, with 13 bases in the middle. The CDR3 length is 14 residues. Germline assignment: CDR1 SGHNT and CDR2 YYREEE (reference sequence).

This rearrangement joins TRBV20-1 to TRBJ2-2; D is possibly TRBD1 (5 bases). Germline V lookup: CDR1 DFQATT, CDR2 SNEGSKA (reference sequence). V was trimmed by 3 bases and J by 4 bases, leaving 12 bases between them. The CDR3 extends over 14 amino acids. The CDR3 nucleotides read TGCAGTGCTAGTTTCCAGGGAAGCACCGGGGAGCTGTTTTTT. Translation: CSASFQGSTGELFF.

This clone appeared a single time. The chain combines TRBV30 with TRBJ1-1, with a tentative D call TRBD1 (5 bases). The CDR3 is 13 residues long. CDR1 is GTSNPN, CDR2 SVGIG, per germline (reference sequence). The V and J ends lost 5 bases and 0 bases respectively, with 10 bases between them. The CDR3 loop reads CAWEGRVNTEAFF. In DNA form, the CDR3 reads TGTGCCTGGGAGGGGCGAGTGAACACTGAAGCTTTCTTT.

This chain joins TRBV7-2 and TRBJ2-5; TRBD1 is a possible D gene (7 bases). The CDR3 length is 15 residues. Between the trimmed V and J ends, which lost 7 bases and 1 base, there was a span of 16 bases. Germline CDR1 and CDR2: SGHTA and FQGNSA. The CDR3 sequence: CASNPRGAVQETQYF. Written as DNA, the CDR3 is TGTGCCAGCAACCCCAGGGGGGCCGTCCAAGAGACCCAGTACTTC.

The chain couples TRBV18 to TRBJ2-2; 7 bases agree with TRBD1. CDR1 is KGHSH and CDR2 is LQKENI in the germline V gene. CDR3 length: 15 amino acids. J lost 1 base, V lost 3 bases, and 2 bases had no gene match. CDR3 nucleotide sequence: TGTGCCAGCTCACCTTGGACAGGGAACACCGGGGAGCTGTTTTTT. This sequence encodes CASSPWTGNTGELFF.

The chain links TRBV2 to TRBJ2-7, with D perhaps given as TRBD1 or TRBD2 (5 bases each). The V and J ends lost 3 bases and 7 bases respectively, with 19 bases between them. CDR1 SNHLY and CDR2 FYNNEI come from the germline V gene. CDR3 size: 15 residues. In DNA, the CDR3 is TGTGCCAGCAGTGAGGCCCGGGGACCCCACGGGGAGCAGTACTTC. Translating it yields CASSEARGPHGEQYF. The full variable domain, in which reference TRBV2 and TRBJ2-7 provide the parts outside the CDR3, is EPEVTQTPSHQVTQMGQEVILRCVPISNHLYFYWYRQILGQKVEFLVSFYNNEISEKSEIFDDQFSVERPDGSNFTLKIRSTKLEDSAMYFCASSEARGPHGEQYFGPGTRLTVT.

V and J are TRBV5-1 and TRBJ1-2; D not certain. The CDR3 loop spans 15 amino acids. The germline V gene has CDR1 SGHRS and CDR2 YFSETQ. Trimming stripped 3 bases from V and 0 bases from J, with 12 bases between. The CDR3 DNA sequence: TGCGCCAGCAGCTCATGGGTTGAAGCTAACTATGGCTACACCTTC. It specifies CASSSWVEANYGYTF.

The genes are TRBV14 and TRBJ2-1, with 10 bases fitting TRBD2. The CDR3 loop spans 17 amino acids. Germline assignment: CDR1 SGHDN and CDR2 FVKESK. The V and J ends lost 1 base and 7 bases, in that order; junction bases with no gene match: 10. The CDR3 sequence is CASSQARRSGGANEQFF. CDR3 coding DNA: TGTGCCAGCAGCCAAGCTCGTCGAAGCGGGGGGGCTAATGAGCAGTTCTTC.

With respect to this clone: One end of the junction does not line up with germline, which may come from a read error. The chain couples TRBV7-3 to TRBJ2-5, with a possible D match to TRBD1 (5 bases). The CDR3 loop spans 14 amino acids. Germline lookup yields CDR1 SGHTA and CDR2 FQGTGA. The CDR3 spells CASSLTGVQQTQYF. The CDR3 coding sequence is TGTGCCAGCAGCTTAACAGGGGTCCAACAGACCCAGTACTTC.

The chain is built from TRBV7-2 and TRBJ1-3; D remains unclear. The ends were cut back, 3 bases at V and 0 bases at J, with 9 bases in the middle. The CDR3 length is 15 residues. Germline V gene sequence: CDR1 SGHTA, CDR2 FQGNSA. In DNA form, the CDR3 reads TGTGCCAGCAGCTTGGACCTGAACTCTGGAAACACCATATATTTT. Its translation: CASSLDLNSGNTIYF.

The chain combines TRBV12-3 or TRBV12-4 with TRBJ1-2, with D hard to call. Trimming stripped 5 bases from V and 5 bases from J, with 12 bases between. The CDR3 runs 13 residues. The CDR3 sequence: CASSNTVVYGYTF. The CDR3 DNA reads TGTGCCAGCAGTAACACCGTAGTGTATGGCTACACCTTC.

CDR3 residues: CASSLEGTGEEKLFF. In DNA form, the CDR3 reads TGTGCCAGCAGCTTAGAAGGGACAGGGGAAGAAAAACTGTTTTTT. The V gene is TRBV7-8, the J gene TRBJ1-4; TRBD1 matches at 10 bases. The CDR3 covers 15 residues. Germline CDR1 reads SGHVS; CDR2 reads FQNEAQ. J lost 8 bases, V lost 1 base, and 4 bases had no gene match. The entire variable domain, with the rest obtained from reference TRBV7-8 and TRBJ1-4, is as follows: GAGVSQSPRYKVAKRGQDVALRCDPISGHVSLFWYQQALGQGPEFLTYFQNEAQLDKSGLPSDRFFAERPEGSVSTLKIQRTQQEDSAVYLCASSLEGTGEEKLFFGSGTQLSVL.

V is TRBV7-8 and J is TRBJ2-1; 12 bases are a match to TRBD2. The CDR3 consists of 17 residues. Germline CDR1 and CDR2: SGHVS and FQNEAQ. The V and J ends lost 1 base and 7 bases, in that order; junction bases with no gene match: 8. The CDR3 DNA follows: TGTGCCAGCAGCTTAGATTCGGCTAGCGGGGGGGAGAATGAGCAGTTCTTC. It translates to CASSLDSASGGENEQFF.

The chain carries TRBV3-1 (or the pseudogene TRBV3-2) and TRBJ1-2; 11 nucleotides align to TRBD1. CDR1 and CDR2 from the germline V gene are LGHDT and YNNKEL (reference sequence). V lost 4 bases to trimming and J lost 7 bases; unmatched junction nucleotides: 8. The CDR3 totals 15 residues. Here the CDR3 reads CASSPGQGAGGGYTF. In DNA, the CDR3 is TGTGCCAGCAGCCCTGGACAGGGGGCGGGTGGTGGCTACACCTTC.

This clone was recorded once. The chain is built from TRBV3-1 (or the pseudogene TRBV3-2) and TRBJ2-4; D remains ambiguous. The V end was cut by 1 base, the J end by 2 bases, with 9 bases between. Germline lookup yields CDR1 LGHDT and CDR2 YNNKEL (reference sequence). This CDR3 contains 15 residues. The chain's CDR3 is CASSQGRTTKNIQYF. DNA of the CDR3: TGTGCCAGCAGCCAAGGGCGAACCACCAAAAACATTCAGTACTTC.

This chain connects TRBV7-6 to TRBJ2-1, with D unclear. The germline CDR1 and CDR2 sequences are SGHVS and FNYEAQ. This CDR3 is 13 amino acids long. V was clipped by 1 base and J by 8 bases, with 9 bases between them. CDR3 protein: CASSLGPWDEQFF. For the CDR3, the DNA is TGTGCCAGCAGCTTAGGCCCCTGGGATGAGCAGTTCTTC.

The CDR3 sequence is CASNESGTRDETQYF. CDR3 bases: TGTGCCAGCAACGAAAGCGGAACGAGGGACGAGACCCAGTACTTC. The J gene is TRBJ2-5, the V gene TRBV28, with D possibly being TRBD1 or TRBD2 (5 bases each). The CDR3 is 15 residues long. V lost 7 bases and J lost 5, with 20 bases in between. Germline V gene lookup returns CDR1 MDHEN and CDR2 SYDVKM.

This clone was detected ten times or more. The CDR3 bases are TGTGCCAGCAGTGAGATGAAGGGTACCAATGAAAAACTGTTTTTT. It translates to CASSEMKGTNEKLFF. The chain carries TRBV6-1 and TRBJ1-4; D is undetermined. Trimming cost V 3 bases and J 5 bases, with 13 bases left between them. The germline CDR1 and CDR2 sequences are MNHNS and SASEGT. There are 15 residues in the CDR3.

There are a few counts of this clone. The chain couples TRBV2 to TRBJ1-6; D is unresolved. Germline loops: CDR1 SNHLY, CDR2 FYNNEI. The V end was cut by 3 bases, the J end by 11 bases, with 8 bases between. CDR3 size: 12 residues. The CDR3, as DNA: TGTGCCAGCAGTGATCACCGGGCACCCCTCCACTTT. As protein: CASSDHRAPLHF.

On this clone itself: The sample carries other DNA sequences with the same CDR3. The chain uses TRBV3-1 (or the pseudogene TRBV3-2) and TRBJ1-1; 8 bases line up with TRBD1. This CDR3 region has 15 residues. J was trimmed by 2 bases and V by 3 bases; bases with no gene match: 5. Germline V gene lookup returns CDR1 LGHDT and CDR2 YNNKEL (reference sequence). The DNA for the CDR3 is TGTGCCAGCAGCCATTTAACAGGGGGTAACACTGAAGCTTTCTTT. Amino acids: CASSHLTGGNTEAFF.

Concerning this clone: The same CDR3 arises from other DNA sequences in this sample as well. The CDR3 region is CASSSPGTVSNQPQHF. The CDR3, as DNA: TGTGCCAGCAGTTCCCCCGGGACAGTCAGCAATCAGCCCCAGCATTTT. V and J are TRBV28 and TRBJ1-5; 7 bases are a match to TRBD1. There are 16 residues in the CDR3. The J segment lost 1 base and the V segment lost 4 bases, leaving 7 bases of the junction unmatched. The germline gives CDR1 MDHEN, CDR2 SYDVKM.

The genes are TRBV27 and TRBJ2-2, with 9 bases aligning to TRBD1. V dropped 5 bases and J dropped 8; count of bases not matched to a gene: 6. The germline V gene encodes CDR1 MNHEY and CDR2 SMNVEV (reference sequence). The CDR3 spans 14 residues. CDR3 amino acids: CASSIGTGKGELFF. The CDR3, as DNA: TGTGCCAGCAGTATTGGGACAGGGAAGGGGGAGCTGTTTTTT.

The genes are TRBV4-2 and TRBJ2-7; 7 positions agree with TRBD1. CDR3 size: 18 residues. CDR1 and CDR2 from the germline V gene are LGHNA and YNFKEQ. The trim removed 4 bases at V and 0 bases at J, leaving 15 bases unmatched. This CDR3 is CASSRNNLGTDNSYEQYF. In DNA, the CDR3 is TGTGCCAGCAGCCGGAACAACCTTGGGACAGACAACTCCTACGAGCAGTACTTC.